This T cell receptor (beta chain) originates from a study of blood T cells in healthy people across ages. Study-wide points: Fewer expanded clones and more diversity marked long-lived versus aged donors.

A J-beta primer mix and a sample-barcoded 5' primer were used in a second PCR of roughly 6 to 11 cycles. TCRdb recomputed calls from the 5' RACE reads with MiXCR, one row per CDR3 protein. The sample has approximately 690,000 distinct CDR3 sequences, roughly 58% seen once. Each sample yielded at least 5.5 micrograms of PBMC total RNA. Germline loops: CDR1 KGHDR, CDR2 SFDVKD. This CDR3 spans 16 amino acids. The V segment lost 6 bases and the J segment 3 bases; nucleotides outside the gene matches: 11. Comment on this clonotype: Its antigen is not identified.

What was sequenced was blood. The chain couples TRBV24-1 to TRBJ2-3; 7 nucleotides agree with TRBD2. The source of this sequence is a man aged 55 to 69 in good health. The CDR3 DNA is TGTGCCACCAGTACCCAGCGGCAGGGAGGGACAGATACGCAGTATTTT. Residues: CATSTQRQGGTDTQYF.